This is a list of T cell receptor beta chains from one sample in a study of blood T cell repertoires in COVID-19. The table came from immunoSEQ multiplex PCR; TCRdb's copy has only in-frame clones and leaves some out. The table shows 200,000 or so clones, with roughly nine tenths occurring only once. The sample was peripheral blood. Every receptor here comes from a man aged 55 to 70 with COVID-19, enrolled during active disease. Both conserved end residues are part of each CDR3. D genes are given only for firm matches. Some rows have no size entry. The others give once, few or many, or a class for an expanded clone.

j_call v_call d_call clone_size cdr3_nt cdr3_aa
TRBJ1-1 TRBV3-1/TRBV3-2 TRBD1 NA TGTGCCAGCAGCCCCTCGACAGGGGCGAACACTGAAGCTTTCTTT CASSPSTGANTEAFF
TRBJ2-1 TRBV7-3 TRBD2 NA TGTGCCAGCAGCTTAACGGCGGGAGGGCACAATGAGCAGTTCTTC CASSLTAGGHNEQFF
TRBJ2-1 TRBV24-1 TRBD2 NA TGTGCCACCCAATCAGGGACTAGCGGCTACAATGAGCAGTTCTTC CATQSGTSGYNEQFF
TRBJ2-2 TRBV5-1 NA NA TGCGCCAGCAGCCCTAGATCTAGCGCGCCGAACACCGGGGAGCTGTTTTTT CASSPRSSAPNTGELFF
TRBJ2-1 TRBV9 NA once TGTGCCAGCAGCGTAAGGACTAACTACAATGAGCAGTTCTTC CASSVRTNYNEQFF
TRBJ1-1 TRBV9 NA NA TGTGCCAGCGCGAGGGAAGGCAGGGGCACTGAAGCTTTCTTT CASAREGRGTEAFF
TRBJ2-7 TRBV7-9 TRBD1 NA TGTGCCAGCAGCCCCACACCCGGGACAGGGCGTTATGAGCAGTACTTC CASSPTPGTGRYEQYF
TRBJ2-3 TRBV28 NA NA TGTGCCAGCAGCTTCCTCCCAGATACGCAGTATTTT CASSFLPDTQYF
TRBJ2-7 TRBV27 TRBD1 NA TGTGCCAGCAGTTCGTGGACAGGGGGGGCCTACGAGCAGTACTTC CASSSWTGGAYEQYF
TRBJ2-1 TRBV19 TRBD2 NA TGTGCCAGTAGTATAAGCGGGAGGAACCACAATGAGCAGTTCTTC CASSISGRNHNEQFF
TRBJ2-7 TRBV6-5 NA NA TGTGCCAGCAGTTACTCGCCCCGGGGAAGCTCCTACGAGCAGTACTTC CASSYSPRGSSYEQYF
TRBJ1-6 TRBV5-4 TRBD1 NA TGTGCCAGCAGCAGGGATCCGGGACAGGGTTTTTCACCCCTCCACTTT CASSRDPGQGFSPLHF
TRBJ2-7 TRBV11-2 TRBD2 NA TGTGCCAGCAGCTTAGACGGTAGCGGGGTGGCTACCGGCTACGAGCAGTACTTC CASSLDGSGVATGYEQYF
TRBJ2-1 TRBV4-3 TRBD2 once TGCGCCAGCAGCCAAGAATCCCTAGCGGGGGGGGTCCGCAATGAGCAGTTCTTC CASSQESLAGGVRNEQFF
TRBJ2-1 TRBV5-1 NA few TGCGCCAGCAGTTCCAAAGCCCTCTACAATGAGCAGTTCTTC CASSSKALYNEQFF
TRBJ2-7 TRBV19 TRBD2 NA TGTGCCAGTAGTATTGAGGGGACTAGCGGGATAAGATCGGAGCAGTACTTC CASSIEGTSGIRSEQYF
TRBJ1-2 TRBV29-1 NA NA TGCAGCGCCGTGGGAGTGGATGGCTACACCTTC CSAVGVDGYTF
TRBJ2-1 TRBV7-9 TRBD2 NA TGTGCCAGCAGCTGGGCGACTAGCGGGCTATACAATGAGCAGTTCTTC CASSWATSGLYNEQFF
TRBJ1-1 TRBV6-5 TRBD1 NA TGTGCCAGCAGTTCTCAGCAGGGGGCGGGCACTGAAGCTTTCTTT CASSSQQGAGTEAFF
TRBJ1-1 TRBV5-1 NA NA TGCGCCAGCAGCTTGGACAGAATAAACGCTGAAGCTTTCTTT CASSLDRINAEAFF
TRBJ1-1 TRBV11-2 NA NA TGTGCCAGCAGCCCACAGGGTTACACTGAAGCTTTCTTT CASSPQGYTEAFF
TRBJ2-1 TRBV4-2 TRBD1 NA TGTGCCAGCAGCCTTAGGACAGGGAAGGTCAATGAGCAGTTCTTC CASSLRTGKVNEQFF
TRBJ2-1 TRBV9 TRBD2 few TGTGCCAGCAGCGTAGGGGGTAGCGGGAGCTCCTACAATGAGCAGTTCTTC CASSVGGSGSSYNEQFF
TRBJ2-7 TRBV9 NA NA TGTGCCAGCAGCGTAGCGTCCGGGGGCTACGAGCAGTACTTC CASSVASGGYEQYF
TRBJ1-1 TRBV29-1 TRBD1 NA TGCAGCGGATACAGGGGGGTGAACACTGAAGCTTTCTTT CSGYRGVNTEAFF
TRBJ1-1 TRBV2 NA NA TGTGCCAGCAGTGACCTCACCGGGGGGACTGAAGCTTTCTTT CASSDLTGGTEAFF